The 21 T cell receptor beta chains below come from one sample, sequenced in a study of OX40 agonist ivuxolimab in advanced cancers. Profiling relied on immunoSEQ multiplex PCR, and the TCRdb table lists in-frame clones only, not all of them. The sample yields about 14,000 clones, roughly nine tenths seen once. Sequenced here: CD4+ or CD8+ T cells sorted from blood, sampled in a trial of the OX40 agonist ivuxolimab. The receptors were sampled from an adult with an advanced solid tumor such as melanoma, head and neck, liver or kidney cancer.

This chain links TRBV19 with TRBJ1-2; D not resolved. The germline V gene has CDR1 LNHDA and CDR2 SQIVND (reference sequence). V lost 0 bases and J 5 bases, leaving 7 bases between the germline ends. The CDR3 is made up of 13 amino acids. CDR3 in amino acids: CASSIDARYGYTF. CDR3 DNA sequence: TGTGCCAGTAGTATAGACGCCAGATATGGCTACACCTTC.

The chain recombines TRBV27 with TRBJ1-1, with a tentative D call TRBD1 (6 bases). Trimming shortened V by 6 bases and J by 3 bases, and 17 bases separated the two germline ends. The CDR3 length is 15 residues. The germline V gene has CDR1 MNHEY and CDR2 SMNVEV (reference sequence). The CDR3 reads CASSSLGRGHTEAFF. The CDR3 nucleotides are TGTGCCAGCAGCAGTCTTGGCAGGGGTCACACTGAAGCTTTCTTT.

The rearrangement links TRBV11-2 to TRBJ2-1, with D perhaps matching TRBD1 (5 bases). Germline CDR1 and CDR2: SGHAT and FQNNGV. Between the trimmed V and J ends, which lost 0 bases and 2 bases, there was a span of 20 bases. There are 19 residues in the CDR3. The CDR3 DNA follows: TGTGCCAGCAGCTTAGATAACCCCTCCAGGGTCCCCCCCTACAATGAGCAGTTCTTC. Amino acids: CASSLDNPSRVPPYNEQFF.

The chain recombines TRBV12-5 with TRBJ2-1, with 8 positions matching TRBD1. Germline V gives CDR1 LGHNT, CDR2 FRNRAP. After removal of 6 bases from V and 3 bases from J, the junction contained 13 bases not matched to a gene. CDR3 size: 17 residues. CDR3 coding DNA: TGTGCTAGTGGCCCCGGACAGGGAAGTGAGGGCTACAATGAGCAGTTCTTC. Protein: CASGPGQGSEGYNEQFF.

CDR3 bases: TGTGCCAGCAGCGGTGGCTCGGGGTACGAGCAGTACTTC. The encoded protein is CASSGGSGYEQYF. This chain uses TRBV14 with TRBJ2-7; D is possibly TRBD2 (5 bases). Looked up from germline, CDR1 is SGHDN and CDR2 is FVKESK. Trimming shortened V by 5 bases and J by 4 bases, and 12 bases separated the two germline ends. The CDR3 is 13 residues long.

The V call is TRBV11-2, the J call TRBJ1-1; possibly TRBD1 for D (6 bases). CDR1 and CDR2 from the germline V gene are SGHAT and FQNNGV. The CDR3 covers 18 residues. Trimming shortened V by 5 bases and J by 4 bases, and 26 bases separated the two germline ends. CDR3 sequence reads: CASSPTPVGGRYGTEAFF. CDR3 in DNA: TGTGCCAGCAGCCCAACCCCAGTGGGGGGGCGATACGGCACTGAAGCTTTCTTT.

This clone came up once. This sequence joins TRBV7-9 and TRBJ2-5; maybe TRBD2 (5 bases). Trimming removed 0 bases from V and 1 base from J, with 9 bases in between. Germline CDR1 SEHNR, CDR2 FQNEAQ (reference sequence). The CDR3 consists of 15 residues. CDR3 protein: CASSLAGEPQETQYF. CDR3 sequence (DNA): TGTGCCAGCAGCTTAGCGGGAGAACCCCAAGAGACCCAGTACTTC.

This clone occurred once. The genes are TRBV30 and TRBJ1-2; a weak D match, TRBD1 (6 bases). The length of the CDR3 is 13 residues. The germline V gene encodes CDR1 GTSNPN and CDR2 SVGIG (reference sequence). V was shortened by 8 bases and J by 3 bases, with 16 bases between the two germline ends. The DNA of the CDR3 is TGTGCCAGCAGATCGACAGGCCACTATGGCTACACCTTC. This codes for CASRSTGHYGYTF.

V is TRBV7-6 and J is TRBJ2-2; D remains unclear. With 8 bases removed from V and 7 bases from J, the gap between germline ends came to 8 bases. This CDR3 is built from 11 residues. Per germline, CDR1 SGHVS and CDR2 FNYEAQ. CDR3 in amino acids: CASFWNGELFF. The CDR3 DNA reads TGTGCCAGCTTTTGGAACGGGGAGCTGTTTTTT.

This CDR3 is CASSQGIMGLYEQYF. As DNA, the CDR3 is TGCGCCAGCAGCCAAGGGATTATGGGGTTGTACGAGCAGTACTTC. V and J are TRBV4-1 and TRBJ2-7; no definite D call. CDR3 size: 15 residues. Trimming took 1 base from V and 4 from J, leaving 14 bases between them. Germline CDR1 MGHRA, CDR2 YSYEKL.

The V call is TRBV18, the J call TRBJ2-3; 8 bases map to TRBD2. CDR3 length: 14 residues. Germline-derived CDR1 and CDR2 are KGHSH and LQKENI. With V trimmed by 3 bases and J by 3 bases, 2 bases remained unmatched. The CDR3 DNA reads as TGTGCCAGCTCACCTCAGCGGGGGACAGATACGCAGTATTTT. Amino acid sequence: CASSPQRGTDTQYF.

The chain couples TRBV11-2 to TRBJ2-5; D is unclear. The DNA end is a closer match to TRBJ2-7, so the J assignment may be wrong. The CDR3 is made up of 12 amino acids. Germline assignment: CDR1 SGHAT and CDR2 FQNNGV. The CDR3 protein is CASSQDRYEQYF. For the CDR3, the DNA is TGTGCCAGCAGCCAAGATCGCTACGAGCAGTACTTC.

J is TRBJ2-5 and V is TRBV6-6, with a tentative D call TRBD2 (5 bases). V lost 8 bases and J 5 bases, leaving 12 bases between the germline ends. The CDR3 loop spans 12 amino acids. Germline V gene lookup returns CDR1 MNHNY and CDR2 SVGAGI (reference sequence). The CDR3 DNA follows: TGTGCCAGCGAGGGCCAAGGGGAGACCCAGTACTTC. This encodes CASEGQGETQYF.

This rearrangement joins TRBV30 to TRBJ2-1; possibly TRBD1 for D (5 bases). The length of the CDR3 is 14 residues. Germline CDR1 GTSNPN, CDR2 SVGIG (reference sequence). The ends were cut back, 6 bases at V and 0 bases at J, with 12 bases in the middle. CDR3 sequence (DNA): TGTGCCTGTGCACAGGTACTCTCCTACAATGAGCAGTTCTTC. As protein: CACAQVLSYNEQFF.

On this clone: Other DNA sequences in the sample encode the same CDR3. V usage is TRBV9 and J usage is TRBJ2-7; 11 nucleotides line up with TRBD2. From germline, CDR1 is SGDLS and CDR2 YYNGEE. This CDR3 region has 14 residues. V shed 2 bases and J 5 bases; nucleotides not matched to a gene: 3. The CDR3 sequence: CASSVSGGANEQYF. The CDR3 nucleotides are TGTGCCAGCAGCGTTAGCGGGGGGGCCAACGAGCAGTACTTC.

V is TRBV5-4 and J is TRBJ2-7, with 11 bases aligning to TRBD1. The CDR3 totals 16 residues. With 1 base clipped from V and 1 base from J, the junction kept 4 bases outside the gene matches. Germline CDR1 SGHNT, CDR2 YYREEE (reference sequence). The CDR3 loop reads CASSLYRDRGSYEQYF. In DNA form, the CDR3 reads TGTGCCAGCAGCTTGTACCGGGACAGGGGGTCCTACGAGCAGTACTTC. Variable domain in full (rest from reference TRBV5-4 and TRBJ2-7): ETGVTQSPTHLIKTRGQQVTLRCSSQSGHNTVSWYQQALGQGPQFIFQYYREEENGRGNFPPRFSGLQFPNYSSELNVNALELDDSALYLCASSLYRDRGSYEQYFGPGTRLTVT.

CDR3 sequence reads: CASSQVAGTETQYF. The CDR3 DNA reads TGCGCCAGCAGCCAAGTCGCCGGGACAGAGACCCAGTACTTC. The genes are TRBV4-1 and TRBJ2-5; possibly TRBD1 or TRBD2 for D (5 bases each). CDR3 length equals 14 residues. Germline CDR1 MGHRA, CDR2 YSYEKL. Trimming removed 1 base from V and 4 bases from J, with 10 bases in between.

The chain links TRBV9 to TRBJ1-1, with D maybe TRBD1 (6 bases). The V end lost 3 bases, the J end lost 1 base, and 13 bases lay between the germline ends. The CDR3 sequence is 15 residues long. Per the germline V gene, CDR1 is SGDLS and CDR2 is YYNGEE. The CDR3 loop is CASSESGHWNTEAFF. As DNA, the CDR3 is TGTGCCAGCAGCGAGTCGGGACACTGGAACACTGAAGCTTTCTTT.

V usage is TRBV6-9 and J usage is TRBJ2-5, with D hard to call. Trimming removed 1 base from V and 2 bases from J, with 8 bases in between. The germline V gene encodes CDR1 MNHGY and CDR2 SVAAGI. This CDR3 spans 14 amino acids. In DNA form, the CDR3 reads TGTGCCAGCAGTTATTTACGGCTTCAAGAGACCCAGTACTTC. Its translation is CASSYLRLQETQYF.

The genes are TRBV2 and TRBJ1-1; tentative D call: TRBD1 (6 bases). The CDR3 covers 20 residues. V dropped 1 base and J dropped 5 bases, with 29 bases sitting between them. Per the germline V gene, CDR1 is SNHLY and CDR2 is FYNNEI. The CDR3 DNA sequence: TGTGCCAGCAGTGAAGTCACAGGGATCAGGCCCTGGCTTAATTGTACTGAAGCTTTCTTT. Protein: CASSEVTGIRPWLNCTEAFF. The whole variable domain, remainder taken from reference TRBV2 and TRBJ1-1, is EPEVTQTPSHQVTQMGQEVILRCVPISNHLYFYWYRQILGQKVEFLVSFYNNEISEKSEIFDDQFSVERPDGSNFTLKIRSTKLEDSAMYFCASSEVTGIRPWLNCTEAFFGQGTRLTVV.

This clone was counted between two and nine times. The V gene is TRBV6-1, the J gene TRBJ2-2, with D perhaps given as TRBD1 or TRBD2 (5 bases each). V gave up 5 bases and J gave up 3 bases, with 13 bases separating them. Germline V gene lookup returns CDR1 MNHNS and CDR2 SASEGT. The CDR3 consists of 15 residues. The CDR3 bases are TGTGCCAGCAGTTTCAGGGAGTGGGACACCGGGGAGCTGTTTTTT. Protein sequence: CASSFREWDTGELFF.